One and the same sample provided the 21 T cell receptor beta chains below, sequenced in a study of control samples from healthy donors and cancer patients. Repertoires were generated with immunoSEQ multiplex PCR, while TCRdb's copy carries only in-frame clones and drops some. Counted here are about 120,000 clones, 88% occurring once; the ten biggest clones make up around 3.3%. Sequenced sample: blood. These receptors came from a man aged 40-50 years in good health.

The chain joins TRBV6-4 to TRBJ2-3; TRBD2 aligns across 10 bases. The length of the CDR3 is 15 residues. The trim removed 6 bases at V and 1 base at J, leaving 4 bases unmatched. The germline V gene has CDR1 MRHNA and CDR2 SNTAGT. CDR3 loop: CASSSSGGGTDTQYF. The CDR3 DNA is TGTGCCAGCAGCTCTAGCGGGGGAGGCACAGATACGCAGTATTTT.

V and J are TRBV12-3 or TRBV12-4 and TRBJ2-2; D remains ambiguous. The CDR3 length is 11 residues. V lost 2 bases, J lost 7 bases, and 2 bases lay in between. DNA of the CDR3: TGTGCCAGCAGTTTATACGGGGAGCTGTTTTTT. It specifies CASSLYGELFF.

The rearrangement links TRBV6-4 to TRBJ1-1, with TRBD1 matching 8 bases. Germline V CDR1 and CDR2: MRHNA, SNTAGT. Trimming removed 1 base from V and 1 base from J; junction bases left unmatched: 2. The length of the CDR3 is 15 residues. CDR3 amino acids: CASSDFGTGNTEAFF. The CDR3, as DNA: TGTGCCAGCAGTGACTTTGGGACAGGGAACACTGAAGCTTTCTTT.

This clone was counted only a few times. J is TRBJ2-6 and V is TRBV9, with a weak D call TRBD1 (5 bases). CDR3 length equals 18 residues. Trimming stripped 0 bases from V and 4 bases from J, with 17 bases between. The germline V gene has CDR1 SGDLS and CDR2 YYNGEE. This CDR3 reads CASSVARQGSSGANVLTF. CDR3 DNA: TGTGCCAGCAGCGTAGCGCGGCAGGGATCGTCCGGGGCCAACGTCCTGACTTTC.

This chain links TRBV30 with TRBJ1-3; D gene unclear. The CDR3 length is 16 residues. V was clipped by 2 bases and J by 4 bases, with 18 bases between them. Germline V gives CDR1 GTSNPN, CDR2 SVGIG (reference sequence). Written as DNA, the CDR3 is TGTGCCTGGAGTAACTTAAACAAACTGGGAGGAAACACCATATATTTT. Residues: CAWSNLNKLGGNTIYF.

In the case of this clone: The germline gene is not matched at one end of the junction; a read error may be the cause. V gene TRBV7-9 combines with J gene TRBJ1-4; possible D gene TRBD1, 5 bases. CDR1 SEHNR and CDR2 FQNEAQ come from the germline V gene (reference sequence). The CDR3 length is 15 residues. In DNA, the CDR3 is TGTGCCAGCAGCTTAGGGTCGGGGCCTAAGGAAAAACTGTTTTTT. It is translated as CASSLGSGPKEKLFF.

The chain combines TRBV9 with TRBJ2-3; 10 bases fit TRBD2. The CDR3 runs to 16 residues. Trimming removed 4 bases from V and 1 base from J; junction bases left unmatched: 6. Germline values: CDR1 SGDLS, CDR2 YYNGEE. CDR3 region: CASSPPGLAGTDTQYF. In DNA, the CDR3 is TGTGCCAGCAGCCCTCCCGGACTAGCGGGCACAGATACGCAGTATTTT.

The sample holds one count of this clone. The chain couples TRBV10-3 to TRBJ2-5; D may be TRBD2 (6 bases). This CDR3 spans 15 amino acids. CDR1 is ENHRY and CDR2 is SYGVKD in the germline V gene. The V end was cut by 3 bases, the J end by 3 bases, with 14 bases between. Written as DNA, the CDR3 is TGTGCCATCAGTGACTCCCCTAGCGCAAAAGAGACCCAGTACTTC. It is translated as CAISDSPSAKETQYF.

CDR3 amino acids: CASSPTGGEGVGNTIYF. The DNA of the CDR3 is TGTGCCAGCAGTCCTACAGGGGGCGAAGGTGTTGGAAACACCATATATTTT. The chain links TRBV2 to TRBJ1-3; 9 bases are a match to TRBD1. V shed 5 bases and J 3 bases; nucleotides not matched to a gene: 11. The length of the CDR3 is 17 residues. The germline V gene has CDR1 SNHLY and CDR2 FYNNEI.

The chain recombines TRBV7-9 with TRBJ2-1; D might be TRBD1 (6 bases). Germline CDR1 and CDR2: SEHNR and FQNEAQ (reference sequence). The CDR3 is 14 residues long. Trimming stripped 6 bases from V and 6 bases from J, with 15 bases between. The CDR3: CASRYQGLGNEQFF. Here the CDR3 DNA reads TGTGCCAGCAGATACCAGGGGTTGGGCAATGAGCAGTTCTTC.

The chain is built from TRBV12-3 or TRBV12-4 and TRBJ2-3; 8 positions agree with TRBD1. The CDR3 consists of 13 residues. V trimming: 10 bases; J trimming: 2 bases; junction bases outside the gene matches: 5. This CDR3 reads CAIDRGFTDTQYF. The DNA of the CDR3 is TGTGCCATAGACAGGGGTTTCACAGATACGCAGTATTTT.

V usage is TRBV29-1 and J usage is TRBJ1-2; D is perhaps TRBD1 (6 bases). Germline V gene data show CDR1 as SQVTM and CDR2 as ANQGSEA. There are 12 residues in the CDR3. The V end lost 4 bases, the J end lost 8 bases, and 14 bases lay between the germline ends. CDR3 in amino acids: CSVGGASMGYTF. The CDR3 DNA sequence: TGCAGCGTTGGGGGGGCCTCTATGGGCTACACCTTC.

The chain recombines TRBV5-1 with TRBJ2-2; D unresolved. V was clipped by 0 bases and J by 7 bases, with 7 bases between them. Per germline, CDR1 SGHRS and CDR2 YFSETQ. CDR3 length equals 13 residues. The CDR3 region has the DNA TGCGCCAGCAGCTTGGTGGTTCGCGGGGAGCTGTTTTTT. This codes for CASSLVVRGELFF.

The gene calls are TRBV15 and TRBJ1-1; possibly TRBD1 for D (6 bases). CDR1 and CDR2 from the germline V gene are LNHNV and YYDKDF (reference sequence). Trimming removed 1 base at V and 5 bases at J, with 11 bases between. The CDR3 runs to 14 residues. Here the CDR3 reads CATSRGPRGTEAFF. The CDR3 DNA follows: TGTGCCACCAGCAGAGGCCCCAGGGGAACTGAAGCTTTCTTT. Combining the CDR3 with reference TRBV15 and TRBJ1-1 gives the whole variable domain DAMVIQNPRYQVTQFGKPVTLSCSQTLNHNVMYWYQQKSSQAPKLLFHYYDKDFNNEADTPDNFQSRRPNTSFCFLDIRSPGLGDTAMYLCATSRGPRGTEAFFGQGTRLTVV.

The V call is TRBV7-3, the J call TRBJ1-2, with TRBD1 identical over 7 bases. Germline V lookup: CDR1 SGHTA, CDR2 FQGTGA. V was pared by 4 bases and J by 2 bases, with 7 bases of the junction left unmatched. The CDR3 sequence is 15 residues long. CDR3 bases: TGTGCCAGCAGCTCCGGCAGGGGGGCAAACTATGGCTACACCTTC. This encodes CASSSGRGANYGYTF.

DNA for the CDR3: TGTGCCAGCAGCAAATTAGCGGGGATGAACACCGGGGAGCTGTTTTTT. Translating gives CASSKLAGMNTGELFF. The rearrangement links TRBV6-2 or TRBV6-3 to TRBJ2-2; 8 positions agree with TRBD2. This CDR3 is 16 amino acids long. CDR1 and CDR2 (germline): MNHEY, SVGEGT. V lost 6 bases, J lost 1 base, and 7 bases stayed unmatched.

CDR3 protein: CASSQKQGWNSPLHF. DNA for the CDR3: TGTGCCAGCAGCCAAAAACAGGGGTGGAATTCACCCCTCCACTTT. This chain joins TRBV11-1 and TRBJ1-6; TRBD1 agrees at 7 bases. CDR1 and CDR2 from the germline V gene are SGHAT and FQDESV (reference sequence). V was pared by 5 bases and J by 7 bases, with 8 bases of the junction left unmatched. The CDR3 totals 15 residues.

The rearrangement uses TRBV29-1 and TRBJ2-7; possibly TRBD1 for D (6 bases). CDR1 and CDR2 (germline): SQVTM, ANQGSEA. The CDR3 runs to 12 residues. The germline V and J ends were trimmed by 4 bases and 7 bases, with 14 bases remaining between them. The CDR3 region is CSVATGSREQYF. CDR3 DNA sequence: TGCAGCGTTGCAACAGGGTCCCGGGAGCAGTACTTC.

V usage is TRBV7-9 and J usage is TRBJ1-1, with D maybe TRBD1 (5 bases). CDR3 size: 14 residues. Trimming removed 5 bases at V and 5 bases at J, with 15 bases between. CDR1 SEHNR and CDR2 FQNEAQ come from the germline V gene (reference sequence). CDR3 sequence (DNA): TGTGCCAGCAGCCGGGACGTATTAGGGACTGAAGCTTTCTTT. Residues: CASSRDVLGTEAFF.

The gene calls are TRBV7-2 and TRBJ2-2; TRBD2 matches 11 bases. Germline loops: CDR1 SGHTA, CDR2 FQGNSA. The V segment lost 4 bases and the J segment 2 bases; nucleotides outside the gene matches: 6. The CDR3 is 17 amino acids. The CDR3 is CASSSLSGGDNTGELFF. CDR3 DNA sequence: TGTGCCAGCAGCTCCCTTAGCGGGGGGGATAACACCGGGGAGCTGTTTTTT.

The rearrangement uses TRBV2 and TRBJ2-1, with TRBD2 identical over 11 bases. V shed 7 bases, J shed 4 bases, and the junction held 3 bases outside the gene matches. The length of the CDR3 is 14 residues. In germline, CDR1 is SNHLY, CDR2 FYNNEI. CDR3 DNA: TGTGCCAGCATAGCGGGGGGGCAGTACAATGAGCAGTTCTTC. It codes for CASIAGGQYNEQFF.